These 3 T cell receptor beta chains were all obtained from the same sample, sequenced in a study of a mutant IDH1 vaccine in newly diagnosed glioma. This table comes from immunoSEQ multiplex PCR, and its TCRdb copy is limited to in-frame clones, with some not included. The sample records tens of thousands of clones, 83% being singletons. Specified time point: week 35, safety follow-up. Vaccinated patients received 300 ug of mutant IDH1 20-mer peptide per dose, with topical imiquimod. The antigens of these receptors remain unknown. Specimen: PBMCs, collected from a glioma patient whose treatment included an IDH1 peptide vaccine. The receptors shown here come from a woman between 45 and 60 years old with glioma.

This chain joins TRBV29-1 and TRBJ1-5; 7 nucleotides match TRBD1. The V gene's germline CDR1 is SQVTM and CDR2 ANQGSEA. The CDR3 is made up of 13 amino acids. With V trimmed by 4 bases and J by 4 bases, 4 bases remained unmatched. The CDR3 DNA is TGCAGCGTTGGGCAGGGGGGGAATCAGCCCCAGCATTTT. It specifies CSVGQGGNQPQHF.

The rearrangement links TRBV9 to TRBJ1-2, with D unclear. From germline, CDR1 is SGDLS and CDR2 YYNGEE. The germline V and J ends were trimmed by 4 bases and 11 bases, with 21 bases remaining between them. The CDR3 runs to 14 residues. The CDR3 spells CASSPNPTSTLYTF. Here the CDR3 DNA reads TGTGCCAGCAGCCCAAATCCCACTAGCACCCTTTACACCTTC.

The V gene is TRBV5-1, the J gene TRBJ1-3; D gene ambiguous. V shed 0 bases and J shed 0 bases, with 7 bases lying between them. The CDR3 runs to 15 residues. Germline loops: CDR1 SGHRS, CDR2 YFSETQ. The CDR3 spells CASSLDLSSGNTIYF. Here the CDR3 DNA reads TGCGCCAGCAGCTTGGATCTTAGCTCTGGAAACACCATATATTTT.